The 11 T cell receptor beta chains below were found in one sample sequenced in a study of PD-L1 blockade in urothelial cancer. As for time point: pretreatment peripheral blood. Profiling relied on immunoSEQ multiplex PCR, and the TCRdb table lists in-frame clones only, not all of them. The table records roughly 51,000 clones, 70% to 80% of them present only once. The sequenced sample was PBMCs, obtained around atezolizumab (anti-PD-L1) treatment. The source is a man in his 70s with urothelial cancer.

The CDR3: CAIRGPEGGTEAFF. In nucleotides, the CDR3 is TGTGCCATCAGGGGGCCGGAGGGTGGCACTGAAGCTTTCTTT. The chain links TRBV10-3 to TRBJ1-1; tentatively, D is TRBD1 (5 bases). The V gene lost 6 bases and the J gene lost 4 bases, with 15 bases spanning the gap. The germline V gene has CDR1 ENHRY and CDR2 SYGVKD. The CDR3 spans 14 residues.

This sequence joins TRBV28 and TRBJ2-5; TRBD2 is a possible D gene (5 bases). The germline V gene has CDR1 MDHEN and CDR2 SYDVKM. The V end lost 5 bases, the J end lost 2 bases, and 33 bases lay between the germline ends. This CDR3 region has 21 residues. CDR3 bases: TGTGCCAGCAGTCAATGGGAGATATATTTTGGGTTAGAGTCGGGGCAAGAGACCCAGTACTTC. It specifies CASSQWEIYFGLESGQETQYF.

The genes are TRBV30 and TRBJ1-1, with unresolved D. CDR1 and CDR2 from the germline V gene are GTSNPN and SVGIG (reference sequence). The CDR3 is 12 residues long. Deletions cut 8 bases from V and 2 bases from J, with 12 bases between. The CDR3 DNA follows: TGTGCCAGCGGGATTTTAAACACTGAAGCTTTCTTT. Translation: CASGILNTEAFF.

This clone was observed a single time. V and J are TRBV5-1 and TRBJ2-5; 7 bases are shared with TRBD1. Germline CDR1 and CDR2: SGHRS and YFSETQ. After removal of 3 bases from V and 1 base from J, the junction contained 3 bases not matched to a gene. CDR3 size: 14 residues. The CDR3 is CASSSQGVQETQYF. The CDR3 coding sequence is TGCGCCAGCAGCTCGCAGGGGGTCCAAGAGACCCAGTACTTC.

This sequence joins TRBV6-5 and TRBJ1-1; 9 positions match TRBD1. V shed 6 bases, J shed 5 bases, and the junction held 7 bases outside the gene matches. The CDR3 has 14 amino acids. The germline V gene encodes CDR1 MNHEY and CDR2 SVGAGI. This CDR3 reads CASRKQGARTEAFF. CDR3 bases: TGTGCCAGCAGGAAACAGGGGGCGCGGACTGAAGCTTTCTTT.

This sequence joins TRBV5-1 and TRBJ1-4, with D perhaps TRBD1 (6 bases). Between the trimmed V and J ends, which lost 0 bases and 7 bases, there was a span of 16 bases. This CDR3 has 16 residues. Germline lookup yields CDR1 SGHRS and CDR2 YFSETQ. As DNA, the CDR3 is TGCGCCAGCAGCTTGGGGCCACAGGGTGGGAGTGAAAAACTGTTTTTT. Translated: CASSLGPQGGSEKLFF.

The rearrangement joins TRBV6-5 to TRBJ1-3, with 7 bases fitting TRBD1. The CDR3 spans 14 residues. Looked up from germline, CDR1 is MNHEY and CDR2 is SVGAGI. Trimming at V came to 6 bases and at J to 2 bases, leaving 4 bases not matched to a gene. The CDR3 sequence is CASRSGTAGNTIYF. CDR3 DNA: TGTGCCAGCAGGTCCGGGACAGCTGGAAACACCATATATTTT.

J is TRBJ1-1 and V is TRBV5-5; D is uncertain. The CDR3 covers 14 residues. Germline-derived CDR1 and CDR2 are SGHKS and YYEKEE (reference sequence). The ends were cut back, 2 bases at V and 1 base at J, with 9 bases in the middle. The CDR3 DNA follows: TGTGCCAGCAGCTTTTCGCAACAGAACACTGAAGCTTTCTTT. Its translation is CASSFSQQNTEAFF.

The chain recombines TRBV5-1 with TRBJ2-6; the match to TRBD1 covers 7 bases. V dropped 4 bases and J dropped 0; count of bases not matched to a gene: 4. Germline CDR1 is SGHRS and CDR2 is YFSETQ. The CDR3 sequence is 16 residues long. CDR3 amino acids: CASSGGQHSGANVLTF. DNA for the CDR3: TGCGCCAGCAGCGGGGGACAGCACTCTGGGGCCAACGTCCTGACTTTC.

The V and J genes are TRBV2 and TRBJ2-2; D is uncertain. Germline V lookup: CDR1 SNHLY, CDR2 FYNNEI. This CDR3 region has 13 residues. V lost 4 bases and J 6 bases, leaving 9 bases between the germline ends. The DNA of the CDR3 is TGTGCCAGCAGTGTTCAGATCGCCGGGGAGCTGTTTTTT. Translating gives CASSVQIAGELFF.

As concerns this clone: Germline and junction disagree at one end, which may indicate a read error. The J gene is TRBJ1-3, the V gene TRBV7-9; D is uncertain. Germline V lookup: CDR1 SEHNR, CDR2 FQNEAQ (reference sequence). This CDR3 has 16 residues. This chain's CDR3 is CASSASALRSGNTIYF. DNA for the CDR3: TGTGCCAGCAGTGCATCGGCCCTTCGGAGTGGAAATACCATATATTTT.